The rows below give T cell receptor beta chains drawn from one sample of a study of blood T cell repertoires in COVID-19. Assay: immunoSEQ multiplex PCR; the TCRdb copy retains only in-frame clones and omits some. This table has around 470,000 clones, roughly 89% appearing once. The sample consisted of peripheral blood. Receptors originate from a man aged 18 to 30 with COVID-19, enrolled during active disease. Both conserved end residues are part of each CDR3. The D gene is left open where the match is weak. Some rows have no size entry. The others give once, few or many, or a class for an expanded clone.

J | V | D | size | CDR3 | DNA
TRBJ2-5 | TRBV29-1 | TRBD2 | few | CSVAPSGSETQYF | TGCAGCGTTGCCCCTAGCGGGAGTGAGACCCAGTACTTC
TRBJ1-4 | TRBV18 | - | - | CASSLDSNEKLFF | TGTGCCAGCTCACTGGACAGTAATGAAAAACTGTTTTTT
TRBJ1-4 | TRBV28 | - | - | CASSSSRATNEKLFF | TGTGCCAGCAGTTCCTCCAGGGCAACTAATGAAAAACTGTTTTTT
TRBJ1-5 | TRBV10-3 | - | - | CAISEGKGRSQPQHF | TGTGCCATCAGTGAGGGGAAGGGGCGAAGTCAGCCCCAGCATTTT
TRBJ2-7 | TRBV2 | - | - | CASSPEQGTYEQYF | TGTGCCAGCAGCCCCGAGCAGGGGACCTACGAGCAGTACTTC
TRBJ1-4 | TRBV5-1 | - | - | CASSLGEGQEKLFF | TGCGCCAGCAGCTTGGGCGAGGGCCAAGAAAAACTGTTTTTT
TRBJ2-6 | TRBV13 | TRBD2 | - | CASSPGTSGSSGANVLTF | TGTGCCAGCAGCCCTGGGACTAGCGGAAGCTCTGGGGCCAACGTCCTGACTTTC
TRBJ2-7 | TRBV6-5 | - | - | CASSPSAFYEQYF | TGTGCCAGCAGTCCTAGCGCGTTCTACGAGCAGTACTTC
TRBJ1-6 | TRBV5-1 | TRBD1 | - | CASCTGVGNSPLHF | TGCGCCAGTTGTACAGGGGTAGGGAATTCACCCCTCCACTTT
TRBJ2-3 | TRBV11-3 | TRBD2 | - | CASSLVGLAGVGAPDTQYF | TGTGCCAGCAGCTTAGTAGGGCTAGCGGGAGTGGGGGCCCCAGATACGCAGTATTTT
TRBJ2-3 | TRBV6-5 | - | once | CASSYSTADQATQYF | TGTGCCAGCAGTTACTCGACGGCAGATCAGGCTACGCAGTATTTT
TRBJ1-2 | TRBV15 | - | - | CATSPPERAGYTF | TGTGCCACCAGCCCTCCAGAACGTGCAGGCTACACCTTC
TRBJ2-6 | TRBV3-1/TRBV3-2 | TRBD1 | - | CASSLAIGRGSSGANVLTF | TGTGCCAGCAGCCTAGCTATCGGCAGGGGGTCCTCTGGGGCCAACGTCCTGACTTTC
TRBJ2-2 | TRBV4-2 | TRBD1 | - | CASSHRTTGVTNTGELFF | TGTGCCAGCAGCCACAGGACAACAGGGGTGACGAACACCGGGGAGCTGTTTTTT
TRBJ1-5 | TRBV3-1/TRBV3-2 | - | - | CASSQDPGEDQPQHF | TGTGCCAGCAGCCAAGATCCCGGGGAAGATCAGCCCCAGCATTTT
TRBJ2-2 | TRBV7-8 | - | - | CASSFRRDSTTGELFF | TGTGCCAGCAGCTTTCGCCGGGACTCGACCACCGGGGAGCTGTTTTTT
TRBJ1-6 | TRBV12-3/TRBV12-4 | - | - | CASSPQGNSPLHF | TGTGCCAGCAGTCCTCAGGGAAATTCACCCCTCCACTTT
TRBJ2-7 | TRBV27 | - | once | CASSWAGHSYEQYF | TGTGCCAGCAGTTGGGCAGGGCACTCCTACGAGCAGTACTTC
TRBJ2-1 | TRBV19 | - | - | CASSPGTYYNEQFF | TGTGCCAGTAGTCCGGGGACATACTACAATGAGCAGTTCTTC
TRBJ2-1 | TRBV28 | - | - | CASSFRGHLGNEQFF | TGTGCCAGCAGTTTCCGAGGGCACCTAGGGAATGAGCAGTTCTTC
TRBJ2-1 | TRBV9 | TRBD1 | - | CASSFEQGGNEQFF | TGTGCCAGCAGCTTTGAACAGGGGGGCAATGAGCAGTTCTTC
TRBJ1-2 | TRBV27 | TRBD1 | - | CASSLRQGGYGYTF | TGTGCCAGCAGTTTACGACAGGGGGGCTATGGCTACACCTTC
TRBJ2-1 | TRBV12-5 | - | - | CASGLEGISDNEQFF | TGTGCTAGTGGTCTGGAGGGGATCTCTGACAATGAGCAGTTCTTC
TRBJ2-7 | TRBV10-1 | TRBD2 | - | CASSESGLAGVGEQYF | TGCGCCAGCAGTGAGTCCGGACTAGCGGGAGTCGGTGAGCAGTACTTC
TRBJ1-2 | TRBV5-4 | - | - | CASSTGDILYGYTF | TGTGCCAGCAGCACCGGGGACATTCTCTATGGCTACACCTTC
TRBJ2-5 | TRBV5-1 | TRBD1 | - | CASRTGTGGETQYF | TGCGCCAGCAGGACCGGGACAGGGGGAGAGACCCAGTACTTC
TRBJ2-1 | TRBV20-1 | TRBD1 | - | CSASDSRDRGPEFF | TGCAGTGCTAGTGATTCTCGGGACAGGGGGCCGGAGTTCTTC
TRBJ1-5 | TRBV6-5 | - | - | CASSYSSGQPRPQHF | TGTGCCAGCAGTTACTCGTCCGGACAGCCTAGGCCCCAGCATTTT
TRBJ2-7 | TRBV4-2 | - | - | CASSPTGGFSEQYF | TGTGCCAGCAGCCCGACTGGGGGGTTTAGCGAGCAGTACTTC
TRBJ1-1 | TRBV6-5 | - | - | CASSYSVRSNTEAFF | TGTGCCAGCAGTTACTCGGTCAGGTCTAACACTGAAGCTTTCTTT
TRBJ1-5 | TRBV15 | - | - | CATSNKRDSWPQHF | TGTGCCACCAGTAATAAACGGGACTCATGGCCCCAGCATTTT
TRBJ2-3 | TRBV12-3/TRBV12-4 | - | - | CASSLFGTDTQYF | TGTGCCAGCAGTTTGTTCGGCACAGATACGCAGTATTTT
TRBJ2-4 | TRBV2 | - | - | CASRLGLRNLAKNIQYF | TGTGCCAGCAGGTTGGGACTGAGAAATCTAGCCAAAAACATTCAGTACTTC
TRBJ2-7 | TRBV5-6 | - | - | CASSPGLRYEQYF | TGTGCCAGCAGCCCGGGACTTCGATACGAGCAGTACTTC
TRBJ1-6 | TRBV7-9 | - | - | CASSSGGISDSPLHF | TGTGCCAGCAGCTCGGGGGGAATTAGTGATTCACCCCTCCACTTT
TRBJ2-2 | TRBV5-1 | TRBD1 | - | CASSSSGTGTGELFF | TGCGCCAGCAGCTCCTCCGGGACAGGCACCGGGGAGCTGTTTTTT
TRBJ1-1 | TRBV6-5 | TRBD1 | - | CASSYHQTGGGTEAFF | TGTGCCAGCAGTTACCACCAAACAGGGGGGGGCACTGAAGCTTTCTTT
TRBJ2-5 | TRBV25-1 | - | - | CASSDRKAPQETQYF | TGTGCCAGCAGTGATAGAAAAGCTCCCCAAGAGACCCAGTACTTC
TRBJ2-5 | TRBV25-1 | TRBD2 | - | CASSDTPSGGQYF | TGTGCCAGCAGTGACACCCCGAGCGGGGGACAGTACTTC
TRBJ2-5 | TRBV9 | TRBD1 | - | CASSPGTGGQETQYF | TGTGCCAGCAGCCCGGGAACAGGGGGTCAAGAGACCCAGTACTTC
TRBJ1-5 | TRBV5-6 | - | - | CASSQGWGGKRDQPQHF | TGTGCCAGCAGCCAAGGGTGGGGAGGGAAGAGAGATCAGCCCCAGCATTTT
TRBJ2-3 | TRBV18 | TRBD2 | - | CASSLLGTSGRGADTQYF | TGTGCCAGCTCACTGCTGGGGACTAGCGGGAGAGGGGCAGATACGCAGTATTTT
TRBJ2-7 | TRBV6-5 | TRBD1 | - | CASSRTGTGGDEQYF | TGTGCCAGCAGCAGAACCGGGACAGGGGGCGACGAGCAGTACTTC
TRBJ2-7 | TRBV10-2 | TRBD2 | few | CASEPGLGNTYEQYF | TGCGCCAGCGAACCGGGACTAGGGAATACCTACGAGCAGTACTTC
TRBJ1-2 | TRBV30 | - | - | CAWSVQGIYGYTF | TGTGCCTGGAGTGTACAGGGAATCTATGGCTACACCTTC
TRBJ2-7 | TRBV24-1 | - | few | CATSDTARANEQYF | TGTGCCACCAGTGATACTGCCAGGGCAAACGAGCAGTACTTC